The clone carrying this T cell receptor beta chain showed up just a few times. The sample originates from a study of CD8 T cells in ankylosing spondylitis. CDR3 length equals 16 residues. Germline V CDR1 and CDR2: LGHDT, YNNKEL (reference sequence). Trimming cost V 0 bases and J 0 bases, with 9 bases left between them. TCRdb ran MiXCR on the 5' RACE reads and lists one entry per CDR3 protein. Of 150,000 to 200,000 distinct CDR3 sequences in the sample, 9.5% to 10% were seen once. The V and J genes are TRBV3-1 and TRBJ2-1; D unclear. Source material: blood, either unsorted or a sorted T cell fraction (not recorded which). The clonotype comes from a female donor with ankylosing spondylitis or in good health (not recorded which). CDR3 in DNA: TGTGCCAGCAGCCAAGATCGGGCTGGCTCCTACAATGAGCAGTTCTTC. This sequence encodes CASSQDRAGSYNEQFF.